One and the same sample provided the 12 T cell receptor beta chains below, sequenced in a study of cytomegalovirus exposure and HLA in healthy donors. 60 Vbeta and 13 Jbeta primers were used in PCR. TCRdb's copy holds only in-frame clones and misses some; the assay was immunoSEQ multiplex PCR. The data hold about 130,000 clones, with around 81% observed a single time. Sequenced input: PBMCs. These receptors were collected from a woman between 50 and 59 years old in good health and CMV-seronegative.

The V gene is TRBV11-2, the J gene TRBJ2-7; TRBD2 aligns across 12 bases. The length of the CDR3 is 19 residues. Germline CDR1 and CDR2: SGHAT and FQNNGV. After removal of 1 base from V and 1 base from J, the junction contained 11 bases not matched to a gene. The CDR3 loop is CASSLVPASGRAASYEQYF. CDR3 nucleotides: TGTGCCAGCAGCTTAGTTCCGGCTAGCGGGAGGGCCGCGTCCTACGAGCAGTACTTC. The whole variable domain, filled in from reference TRBV11-2 and TRBJ2-7, reads EAGVAQSPRYKIIEKRQSVAFWCNPISGHATLYWYQQILGQGPKLLIQFQNNGVVDDSQLPKDRFSAERLKGVDSTLKIQPAKLEDSAVYLCASSLVPASGRAASYEQYFGPGTRLTVT.

In the case of this clone: Additional DNA sequences in this sample encode the identical CDR3. J is TRBJ2-5 and V is TRBV7-2; D unclear. This CDR3 contains 12 residues. Germline V gene sequence: CDR1 SGHTA, CDR2 FQGNSA. Trimming cost V 0 bases and J 5 bases, with 4 bases left between them. CDR3 amino acids: CASSLARETQYF. The CDR3 DNA reads as TGTGCCAGCAGCTTAGCCAGGGAGACCCAGTACTTC.

This rearrangement joins TRBV6-5 to TRBJ2-7; no firm D call. The CDR3 runs 11 residues. Trimming cost V 10 bases and J 0 bases, with 7 bases left between them. Germline V gene data show CDR1 as MNHEY and CDR2 as SVGAGI. CDR3 coding DNA: TGTGCCACCCTCTACTCCTACGAGCAGTACTTC. Translation gives CATLYSYEQYF.

The chain joins TRBV2 to TRBJ2-2, with TRBD2 matching over 8 bases. Germline-derived CDR1 and CDR2 are SNHLY and FYNNEI. CDR3 length equals 14 residues. J was trimmed by 5 bases and V by 7 bases; bases with no gene match: 6. The CDR3 loop reads CASNAGGRTGELFF. CDR3 in DNA: TGTGCCAGCAACGCGGGCGGGAGGACCGGGGAGCTGTTTTTT.

V and J are TRBV5-4 and TRBJ1-2; 12 bases agree with TRBD1. V shed 6 bases, J shed 7 bases, and the junction held 19 bases outside the gene matches. Germline V gene sequence: CDR1 SGHNT, CDR2 YYREEE (reference sequence). The CDR3 totals 18 residues. CDR3 DNA sequence: TGTGCCAGCACCAATTTGGGGACAGGGGGCGTGCCGATCGTTGGCTACACCTTC. Its translation is CASTNLGTGGVPIVGYTF. Filled out from reference TRBV5-4 and TRBJ1-2, the complete variable domain reads ETGVTQSPTHLIKTRGQQVTLRCSSQSGHNTVSWYQQALGQGPQFIFQYYREEENGRGNFPPRFSGLQFPNYSSELNVNALELDDSALYLCASTNLGTGGVPIVGYTFGSGTRLTVV.

The V gene is TRBV2, the J gene TRBJ1-2, with D possibly TRBD1 on 5 matching bases. V was shortened by 3 bases and J by 6 bases, with 8 bases between the two germline ends. Germline CDR1 reads SNHLY; CDR2 reads FYNNEI. The CDR3 is 12 amino acids. Here the CDR3 reads CASSDRADGYTF. DNA for the CDR3: TGTGCCAGCAGTGACAGGGCGGATGGCTACACCTTC.

The sample holds one count of this clone. This sequence joins TRBV6-6 and TRBJ2-7, with 10 nucleotides matching TRBD1. Germline CDR1 and CDR2: MNHNY and SVGAGI (reference sequence). The CDR3 has 15 amino acids. The junction had 8 bases not matched to a gene; V was cut back by 5 bases and J by 4 bases. The CDR3 nucleotides read TGTGCCAGCAGTCTAGGGGGACAGGGGATATACGAGCAGTACTTC. This translates into CASSLGGQGIYEQYF.

In the case of this clone: At one end, the junction sequence differs from germline, possibly due to a read error. The genes are TRBV7-7 and TRBJ2-1; TRBD2 agrees at 14 bases. The CDR3 sequence is 15 residues long. Germline CDR1 and CDR2: SSHAT and FNYEAQ (reference sequence). The DNA for the CDR3 is TGTGCTAGCAGCCCGGGGACTAGCGGGAGCTATGAGCAGTTCTTC. Amino acids: CASSPGTSGSYEQFF.

V and J are TRBV6-1 and TRBJ1-4, with D maybe TRBD1 (5 bases). V gave up 4 bases and J gave up 7 bases, with 16 bases separating them. The CDR3 length is 15 residues. Germline assignment: CDR1 MNHNS and CDR2 SASEGT. The chain's CDR3 is CASSATGTGVEKLFF. In DNA, the CDR3 is TGTGCCAGCAGTGCAACCGGGACGGGGGTTGAAAAACTGTTTTTT.

V and J are TRBV25-1 and TRBJ1-2; the D is unclear. The CDR3 runs to 14 residues. V was cut by 3 bases and J by 8 bases, with 16 bases left in between. Germline assignment: CDR1 MGHDK and CDR2 SYGVNS. Here the CDR3 DNA reads TGTGCCAGCAGTGATCTTGCCGATCGGGGAGGCTACACCTTC. Protein: CASSDLADRGGYTF.

This clone was recorded a few times. The V and J genes are TRBV5-4 and TRBJ1-2; TRBD1 is a possible D gene (6 bases). Trimming stripped 0 bases from V and 7 bases from J, with 22 bases between. The CDR3 has 17 amino acids. The V gene's germline CDR1 is SGHNT and CDR2 YYREEE (reference sequence). The CDR3 nucleotides are TGTGCCAGCAGCTTGGCAGTTGTGCAGGGGATCTCAGGTGGCTACACCTTC. It yields the protein CASSLAVVQGISGGYTF.

This sequence joins TRBV28 and TRBJ1-2, with D uncertain. The CDR3 extends over 13 amino acids. Per the germline V gene, CDR1 is MDHEN and CDR2 is SYDVKM. V was pared by 5 bases and J by 7 bases, with 14 bases between. The CDR3 reads CASSPSKRFGYTF. DNA of the CDR3: TGTGCCAGCAGTCCCTCGAAGAGATTTGGCTACACCTTC.